This T cell receptor beta chain was documented in a study of blood T cell repertoires in COVID-19. Overall study: Specimens from acute and convalescent COVID-19 originated in the United States, Italy and Spain. Sources were T cells, B-cell-depleted T cells, or PBMCs; the material itself was cDNA or gDNA.

As handled by the study authors: Amplification with reference gene primers provided the estimates of nucleated cell counts. Assay used: immunoSEQ multiplex PCR; TCRdb lists only in-frame clones, some missing. V and J calls and clone size are copied from that table; D and trimming were computed from the DNA. This sample carries about 250,000 clones, 70% to 90% of them seen once, and the ten largest clones take 4%. The CDR3 loop spans 14 amino acids. Germline-derived CDR1 and CDR2 are WNHNN and SYGVQD (reference sequence). Losses at the gene ends were 4 bases for V and 12 bases for J; bases not matched to a gene: 12.

This clonotype was sampled from a man aged 45-65 years with acute or convalescent COVID-19. The chain joins TRBV10-1 to TRBJ2-1; the match to TRBD2 covers 7 bases. Sequencing used peripheral blood. CDR3 bases: TGCGCCAGCAGTGCGTTGCGGGAGATCAGCTGGCAGTTCTTC. This sequence encodes CASSALREISWQFF.